The entry that follows covers one T cell receptor (beta chain) sequence. Its matching antigen is unknown. A multiplex PCR was run with 60 Vbeta primers and 13 Jbeta primers. This table comes from immunoSEQ multiplex PCR, and its TCRdb copy is limited to in-frame clones, with some not included. The sample records roughly 170,000 clones, around four fifths being singletons. The data originate from a study of cytomegalovirus exposure and HLA in healthy donors. Study background: Of some 410 genotyped donors, 81% grouped in the Caucasian-associated ancestry cluster. Overall study results and limits: A later analysis, which compared TCR beta chains of equal frequency, found the HLA-associated ones more clonally expanded. A later analysis associated approximately 17,000 TCR beta sequences with HLA alleles at a 0.05 false discovery rate. Within the data, a cluster of highly shared sequence variants was likely a sequencing artifact.

The V end was cut by 6 bases, the J end by 9 bases, with 9 bases between. Germline values: CDR1 MGHDK, CDR2 SYGVNS. The CDR3 length is 11 residues. The genes are TRBV25-1 and TRBJ2-1; D might be TRBD1 (5 bases). The receptor was derived from a man aged 25 to 45 in good health and CMV-seronegative. The sequenced material came from PBMCs. The DNA for the CDR3 is TGTGCCAGCAGAGACAGAAGTGAGCAGTTCTTC. It codes for CASRDRSEQFF.